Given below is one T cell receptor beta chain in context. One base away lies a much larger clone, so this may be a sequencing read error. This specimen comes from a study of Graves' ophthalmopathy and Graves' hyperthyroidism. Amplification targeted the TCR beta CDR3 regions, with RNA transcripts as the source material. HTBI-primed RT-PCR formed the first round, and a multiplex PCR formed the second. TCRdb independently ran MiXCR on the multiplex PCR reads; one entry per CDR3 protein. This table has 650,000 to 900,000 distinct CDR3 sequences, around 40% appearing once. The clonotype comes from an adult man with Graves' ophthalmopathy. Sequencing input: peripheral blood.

This CDR3 is CASSRPETQYF. The CDR3 DNA follows: TGTGCCAGCAGCCGACCGGAGACCCAGTACTTC. The chain links TRBV7-3 to TRBJ2-5; no clear D. This CDR3 is built from 11 residues. Germline loops: CDR1 SGHTA, CDR2 FQGTGA. V was clipped by 5 bases and J by 5 bases, with 6 bases between them.